Sequencing of this T cell receptor (beta chain) was carried out in a study of cytomegalovirus exposure and HLA in healthy donors. Whole-study context: Early on, a data release was issued that held approximately 92 million unique TCRs from HLA-typed donors. Study-wide points: As was reported, the classifier diagnosed cytomegalovirus status with high specificity and sensitivity. Most TCRs appeared rarely, but some public TCRs recurred in many donors.

Germline assignment: CDR1 SQVTM and CDR2 ANQGSEA. V was cut by 0 bases and J by 5 bases, with 16 bases left in between. This CDR3 contains 15 residues. Turning to this clone: The antigen remains unidentified.

With 60 Vbeta and 13 Jbeta primers, the PCR was carried out. Clones were sequenced by immunoSEQ multiplex PCR, and TCRdb holds only the in-frame ones, with some missing. The data contain roughly 180,000 clones, approximately 80% of them singletons. This clonotype was sampled from a girl aged 5-17 years in good health and CMV-seropositive. The rearrangement uses TRBV29-1 and TRBJ1-1; tentative D call: TRBD1 (6 bases). The sequencing sample was made of PBMCs. The CDR3 reads CSVEDPRGLVTEAFF. In DNA, the CDR3 is TGCAGCGTTGAAGATCCCAGGGGCCTCGTTACTGAAGCTTTCTTT.